The rows below give T cell receptor beta chains drawn from one sample of a study of CD8 T cells in Susac syndrome. TCRdb recomputed calls from the immunoSEQ multiplex PCR reads with MiXCR, one row per CDR3 protein. The sample includes some 170,000 distinct CDR3 sequences, approximately 94% of them seen just once. Material: CD4+ T cells from PBMCs. The receptors shown here come from a human donor with multiple sclerosis. CDR3s leave out the opening cysteine and the closing phenylalanine or tryptophan. The D gene is left open where the match is weak. Size values are once, few and many counts, or a class for expanded clones, and some rows have none.

D gene | clone size | V gene | CDR3 protein
- | - | TRBV14 | ASSQSPAQAQETQY
- | - | TRBV27 | ASSPNSGYGYT
TRBD1 | - | TRBV6-5 | ASSYRTGVNSYEQY
TRBD2 | - | TRBV5-1 | ASSLASSGRAEDTQY
- | once | TRBV7-8 | ASSLIQGGAYEQY
TRBD1 | - | TRBV24-1 | ATSSTGENTGELF
- | - | TRBV30 | AWSVVEETQY
TRBD2 | - | TRBV6-5 | ASSRLASTDTQY
- | - | TRBV29-1 | SATRGEGAF
- | - | TRBV7-9 | ASSFSIGGGETQY
- | - | TRBV30 | ARRDWSGSPTGELF
- | - | TRBV3-1 | ASSHNQDEKLF
- | - | TRBV30 | AWSTVINNQPQH
- | - | TRBV24-1 | ATSRRGSETQY
- | - | TRBV28 | ASRFPLGGHTGELF
TRBD2 | few | TRBV5-1 | ASSLGLAGPREQY
- | once | TRBV7-9 | ASTLTSVAEAF